This TCR beta chain was sequenced in a study of CD8+CD57+ T cells in acquired aplastic anemia. The V and J ends lost 1 base and 0 bases respectively, with 16 bases between them. The length of the CDR3 is 17 residues. Germline values: CDR1 DFQATT, CDR2 SNEGSKA (reference sequence). TCR beta VDJ and CDR3 profiling used genomic DNA as template. MiXCR, applied by TCRdb to the reads, yields one record per CDR3 protein. The sample records 400,000 to 450,000 distinct CDR3 sequences, about two thirds being singletons. The rearrangement uses TRBV20-1 and TRBJ1-3; D call uncertain. The sample comprised sorted CD4+, CD8+, or CD8+CD57+ T cells (not recorded which) from PBMCs. This sequence was found in a human donor in good health, serving as a control. The CDR3 DNA sequence: TGCAGTGCTAGAGCAAGGAATGGGTATAACTCTGGAAACACCATATATTTT. Its protein product is CSARARNGYNSGNTIYF.